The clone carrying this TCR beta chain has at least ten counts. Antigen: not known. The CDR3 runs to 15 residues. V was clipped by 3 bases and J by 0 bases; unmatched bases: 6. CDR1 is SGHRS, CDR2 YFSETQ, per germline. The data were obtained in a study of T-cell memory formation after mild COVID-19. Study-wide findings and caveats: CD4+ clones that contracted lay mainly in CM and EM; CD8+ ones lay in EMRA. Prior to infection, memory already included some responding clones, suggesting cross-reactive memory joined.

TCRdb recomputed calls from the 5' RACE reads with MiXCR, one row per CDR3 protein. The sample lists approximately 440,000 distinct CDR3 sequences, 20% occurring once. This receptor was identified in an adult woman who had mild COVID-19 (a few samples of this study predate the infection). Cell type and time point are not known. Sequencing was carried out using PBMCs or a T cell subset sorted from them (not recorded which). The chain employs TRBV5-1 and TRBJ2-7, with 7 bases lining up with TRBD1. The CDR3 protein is CASSSGTASSYEQYF. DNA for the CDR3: TGCGCCAGCAGCTCCGGGACAGCCAGCTCCTACGAGCAGTACTTC.